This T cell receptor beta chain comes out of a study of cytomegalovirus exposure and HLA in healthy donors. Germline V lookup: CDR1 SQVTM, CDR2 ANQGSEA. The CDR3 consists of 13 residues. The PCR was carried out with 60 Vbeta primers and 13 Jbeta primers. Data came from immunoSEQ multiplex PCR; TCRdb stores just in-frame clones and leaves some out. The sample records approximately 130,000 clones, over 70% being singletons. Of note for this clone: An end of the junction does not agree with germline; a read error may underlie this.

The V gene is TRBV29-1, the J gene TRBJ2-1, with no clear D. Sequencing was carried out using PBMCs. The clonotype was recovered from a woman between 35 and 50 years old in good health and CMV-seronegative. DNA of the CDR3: TGCAGCGTTCAAGATTCCCTTAGCAATGAGCAGTTCTTC. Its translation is CSVQDSLSNEQFF.